This T cell receptor (beta chain) was recorded in a study of blood T cell repertoires in COVID-19. Study-wide background: The United States, Italy and Spain supplied acute and convalescent COVID-19 samples. Sources were T cells, B-cell-depleted T cells, or PBMCs; the material itself was cDNA or gDNA.

Original data processing: Reference gene primer amplification in the assay estimated nucleated cell counts. Profiling relied on immunoSEQ multiplex PCR, and the TCRdb table lists in-frame clones only, not all of them. The DNA gave D and trimming, while V, J and clone size come from that table. The table lists about 140,000 clones, roughly four fifths of them singletons. The CDR3 length is 14 residues. The V gene's germline CDR1 is MNHNY and CDR2 SVGAGI (reference sequence). The trim removed 5 bases at V and 0 bases at J, leaving 4 bases unmatched. The chain couples TRBV6-6 to TRBJ2-7, with 7 bases that match TRBD1. This clonotype was sampled from a man older than 75 with acute or convalescent COVID-19. Sequenced material: peripheral blood. CDR3 sequence: CASSVDRDSYEQYF. The CDR3 DNA reads as TGTGCCAGCAGTGTTGACAGGGACTCCTACGAGCAGTACTTC.